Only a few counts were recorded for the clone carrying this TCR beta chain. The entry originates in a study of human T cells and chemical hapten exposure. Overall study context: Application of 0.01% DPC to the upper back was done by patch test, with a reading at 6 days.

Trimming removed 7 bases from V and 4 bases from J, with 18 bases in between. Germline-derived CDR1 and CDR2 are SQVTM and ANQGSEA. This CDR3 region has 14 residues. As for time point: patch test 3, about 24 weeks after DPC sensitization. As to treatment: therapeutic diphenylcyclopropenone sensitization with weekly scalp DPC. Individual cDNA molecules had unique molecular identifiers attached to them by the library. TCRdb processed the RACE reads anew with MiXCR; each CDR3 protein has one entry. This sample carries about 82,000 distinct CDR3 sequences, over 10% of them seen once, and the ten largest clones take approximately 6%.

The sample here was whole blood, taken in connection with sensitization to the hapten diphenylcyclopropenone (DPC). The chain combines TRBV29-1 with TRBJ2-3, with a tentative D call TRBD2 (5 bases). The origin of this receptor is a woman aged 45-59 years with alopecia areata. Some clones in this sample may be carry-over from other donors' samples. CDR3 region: CSAGDGGWADTQYF. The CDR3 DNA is TGCAGCGCCGGTGACGGAGGATGGGCAGATACGCAGTATTTT.